The next 20 T cell receptor beta chains were all read from a single sample in a study of OX40 agonist ivuxolimab in advanced cancers. Libraries were built with the immunoSEQ multiplex PCR assay. The table was pulled from immuneACCESS by TCRdb, which kept in-frame rearrangements only. Such tables lose some clones; where checked, under half of the loss comes from unresolved V genes, and the rest has no known cause. The sample table records tens of thousands of clones; around 85% of these occur just once. 14% to 15% of the sample is in the top ten clones. Sample: CD4+ or CD8+ T cells sorted from blood, taken in a trial of the OX40 agonist ivuxolimab. These receptors all stem from an adult with an advanced solid tumor such as melanoma, head and neck, liver or kidney cancer.

The chain is built from TRBV28 and TRBJ1-1, with D perhaps TRBD1 (5 bases). This CDR3 spans 17 amino acids. The V and J ends lost 3 bases and 5 bases respectively, with 22 bases between them. Germline V gives CDR1 MDHEN, CDR2 SYDVKM. CDR3 DNA sequence: TGTGCCAGCAGTTTGTTCCTCCAAGACAGCTCGGGGACTGAAGCTTTCTTT. This translates into CASSLFLQDSSGTEAFF.

The chain employs TRBV19 and TRBJ2-5, with 7 bases aligning to TRBD2. With 1 base clipped from V and 2 bases from J, the junction kept 1 base outside the gene matches. CDR1 and CDR2 from the germline V gene are LNHDA and SQIVND (reference sequence). CDR3 length equals 14 residues. Here the CDR3 DNA reads TGTGCCAGTAGTATAGGGGGGGGACAAGAGACCCAGTACTTC. Its protein product is CASSIGGGQETQYF.

The chain is built from TRBV11-1 and TRBJ1-1; D unclear. The CDR3 is 13 amino acids. V lost 1 base, J lost 7 bases, and 10 bases lay in between. Germline V CDR1 and CDR2: SGHAT, FQDESV (reference sequence). The CDR3 DNA is TGTGCCAGCAGCTTAGGGACGGACCTTGAAGCTTTCTTT. Its translation is CASSLGTDLEAFF.

The rearrangement uses TRBV27 and TRBJ1-6; D not resolved. The germline V gene encodes CDR1 MNHEY and CDR2 SMNVEV (reference sequence). The CDR3 spans 14 residues. V dropped 5 bases and J dropped 5 bases, with 10 bases sitting between them. This chain's CDR3 is CASSPRINNSPLHF. The CDR3 region has the DNA TGTGCCAGCAGTCCACGGATCAATAATTCACCCCTCCACTTT.

V gene TRBV9 combines with J gene TRBJ2-2; 9 bases match TRBD2. This CDR3 region has 16 residues. V shed 0 bases, J shed 5 bases, and the junction held 5 bases outside the gene matches. Germline assignment: CDR1 SGDLS and CDR2 YYNGEE. In nucleotides, the CDR3 is TGTGCCAGCAGCGTAGAGCTAGCGGGATTTACCGGGGAGCTGTTTTTT. Translating gives CASSVELAGFTGELFF.

The chain joins TRBV23-1 to TRBJ2-7; possibly TRBD2 for D (5 bases). TRBV23-1 is an open reading frame, and its role is uncertain. The CDR3 totals 12 residues. Trimming took off 7 bases at V and 5 bases at J, with 12 bases between the two ends. CDR3 protein: CASTYEGHEQYF. As DNA, the CDR3 is TGCGCCAGCACCTACGAGGGCCACGAGCAGTACTTC.

V is TRBV19 and J is TRBJ1-4; D is unresolved. The germline CDR1 and CDR2 sequences are LNHDA and SQIVND (reference sequence). The CDR3 is made up of 16 amino acids. V lost 0 bases, J lost 8 bases, and 16 bases lay in between. For the CDR3, the DNA is TGTGCCAGTAGTATAGATGAGGCCAGGCGGAAAGAAAAACTGTTTTTT. Protein product: CASSIDEARRKEKLFF.

CDR3 DNA: TGCGCCAGCAGCCAAGGTATGAATGCCTACGAGCAGTACTTC. This encodes CASSQGMNAYEQYF. This sequence joins TRBV4-3 and TRBJ2-7; D is ambiguous. This CDR3 has 14 residues. Trimming pared 1 base from V and 2 bases from J, leaving 9 bases between. Germline assignment: CDR1 LGHNA and CDR2 YSLEER.

The chain carries TRBV19 and TRBJ1-1; D may be TRBD1 (5 bases). The germline V gene encodes CDR1 LNHDA and CDR2 SQIVND (reference sequence). V lost 7 bases and J 4 bases, leaving 19 bases between the germline ends. The CDR3 sequence is 15 residues long. Here the CDR3 reads CASNDGPSGGTEAFF. The CDR3 DNA reads as TGTGCCAGTAACGATGGACCCTCCGGGGGCACTGAAGCTTTCTTT.

This clone turned up a few times. This chain uses TRBV6-1 with TRBJ2-5; the D gene is possibly TRBD2 (7 bases). Looked up from germline, CDR1 is MNHNS and CDR2 is SASEGT. V shed 2 bases and J shed 2 bases, with 15 bases lying between them. CDR3 length equals 16 residues. The DNA of the CDR3 is TGTGCCAGCAGTGAAATTAGGGGGGGCCCACAAGAGACCCAGTACTTC. It encodes CASSEIRGGPQETQYF.

This chain connects TRBV5-8 to TRBJ1-3, with a weak D call TRBD1 (6 bases). CDR3 length equals 16 residues. Germline assignment: CDR1 SGHTS and CDR2 YDEGEE. V shed 4 bases and J shed 3 bases, with 17 bases lying between them. CDR3 in amino acids: CASSPLTGAYGNTIYF. DNA of the CDR3: TGTGCCAGCAGCCCCCTGACGGGGGCCTATGGAAACACCATATATTTT.

This clone showed up just a few times. The rearrangement joins TRBV19 to TRBJ2-1, with a tentative D call TRBD2 (6 bases). Germline assignment: CDR1 LNHDA and CDR2 SQIVND (reference sequence). The CDR3 is 13 amino acids. V lost 3 bases and J lost 6, with 9 bases in between. CDR3 sequence: CASSILGGNEQFF. CDR3 in DNA: TGTGCCAGTAGTATTCTGGGGGGCAATGAGCAGTTCTTC.

This chain links TRBV15 with TRBJ2-1, with 8 bases matching TRBD2. The CDR3 covers 18 residues. Trimming cost V 0 bases and J 4 bases; bases outside gene matches: 11. The germline V gene has CDR1 LNHNV and CDR2 YYDKDF (reference sequence). CDR3 sequence reads: CATSRDSNPSGPYNEQFF. Written as DNA, the CDR3 is TGTGCCACCAGCAGAGATAGTAATCCTAGCGGGCCATACAATGAGCAGTTCTTC.

On this clone itself: The germline gene is not matched at one end of the junction; a read error may be the cause. V and J are TRBV5-6 and TRBJ2-1; TRBD2 matches 10 bases. Germline V CDR1 and CDR2: SGHDT, YYEEEE. The CDR3 is 12 amino acids. The CDR3 coding sequence is TGTGCCAGCACCAGAAGCGGGAGGGCCCTAGTCTTC. Amino acids: CASTRSGRALVF.

This chain links TRBV7-9 with TRBJ2-2; no reliable D call. There are 15 residues in the CDR3. The germline V gene has CDR1 SEHNR and CDR2 FQNEAQ (reference sequence). V lost 5 bases to trimming and J lost 2 bases, with 12 bases between them. The CDR3: CASSEPGFNTGELFF. In DNA, the CDR3 is TGTGCCAGCAGCGAACCGGGTTTTAACACCGGGGAGCTGTTTTTT.

As regards this clone: The junction shows a germline mismatch at one end, possibly a read error. This CDR3 is CASSLLAGGHDEQFF. In nucleotides, the CDR3 is TGTGCCAGCAGCTTACTAGCGGGGGGGCATGATGAGCAGTTCTTC. The gene calls are TRBV5-1 and TRBJ2-1; TRBD2 matches at 13 bases. This CDR3 spans 15 amino acids. From germline, CDR1 is SGHRS and CDR2 YFSETQ.

This chain joins TRBV28 and TRBJ1-5, with D tentatively TRBD1 (6 bases). CDR1 and CDR2 (germline): MDHEN, SYDVKM. The V and J ends lost 4 bases and 4 bases respectively, with 8 bases between them. The CDR3 has 13 amino acids. CDR3 bases: TGTGCCAGCAGTTCACAGGGTAATCAGCCCCAGCATTTT. Its protein product is CASSSQGNQPQHF.

This clone has a single count. This chain links TRBV4-2 with TRBJ2-3; no clear D gene. Germline V gene data show CDR1 as LGHNA and CDR2 as YNFKEQ. Between the trimmed V and J ends, which lost 0 bases and 2 bases, there was a span of 6 bases. This CDR3 has 14 residues. CDR3: CASSQDLYTDTQYF. DNA for the CDR3: TGTGCCAGCAGCCAAGACTTATACACAGATACGCAGTATTTT.

The chain carries TRBV7-2 and TRBJ2-7, with D hard to call. The V end was cut by 6 bases, the J end by 2 bases, with 8 bases between. In germline, CDR1 is SGHTA, CDR2 FQGNSA. The CDR3 runs 12 residues. The CDR3 here is CASRGPTYEQYF. CDR3 coding DNA: TGTGCCAGCAGGGGCCCGACCTACGAGCAGTACTTC.

This clone was found a few times. One junction end does not reproduce the germline sequence, and a read error may be involved. The V gene is TRBV19, the J gene TRBJ1-1; unclear D gene. Per the germline V gene, CDR1 is LNHDA and CDR2 is SQIVND (reference sequence). There are 13 residues in the CDR3. The CDR3 DNA reads TGTGCCAGTAGGCGAAGCCTGAACGCTGAAGCTTTCTTT. It yields the protein CASRRSLNAEAFF.